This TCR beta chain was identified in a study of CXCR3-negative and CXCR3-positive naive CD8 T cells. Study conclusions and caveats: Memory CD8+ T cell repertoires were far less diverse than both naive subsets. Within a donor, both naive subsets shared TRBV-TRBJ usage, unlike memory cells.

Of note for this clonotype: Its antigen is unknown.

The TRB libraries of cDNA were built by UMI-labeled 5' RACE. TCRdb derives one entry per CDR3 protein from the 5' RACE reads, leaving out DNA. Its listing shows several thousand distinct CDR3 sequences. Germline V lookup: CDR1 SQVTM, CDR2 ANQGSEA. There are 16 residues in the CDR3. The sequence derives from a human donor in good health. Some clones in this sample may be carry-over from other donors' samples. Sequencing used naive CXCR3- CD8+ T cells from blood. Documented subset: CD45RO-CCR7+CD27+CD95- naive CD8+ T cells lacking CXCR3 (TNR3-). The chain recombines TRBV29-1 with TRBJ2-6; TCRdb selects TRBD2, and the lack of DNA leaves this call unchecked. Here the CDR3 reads CSVELAENSGANVLTF.